The 8 T cell receptor beta chains presented below share a single source sample, sequenced in a study of spatial heterogeneity in lung cancer (dated by TCRdb to the late 2010s). The library came from 5' RACE. Sequencing relied on a NextSeq 500. The public reads were run again by TCRdb, first through fastp at Q25 and then through MiXCR, and only productive beta chains were kept. Each entry is one CDR3 protein sequence, shown with its most common DNA and genes. Recorded for this sample are about 38,000 distinct CDR3 sequences; 7.5% of them occurred a single time. 25% to 35% of the sample lies in the top ten. The time point label corresponds to: sample taken at primary tumor resection. For TCR sequencing, whole RNA was extracted from tumor and nontumor lung tissue, or from cryopreserved PBMC samples, and no cell sorting was done. The specimen comprised PBMCs, sampled at surgery. The origin of the receptors is a male donor with early-stage non-small cell lung cancer.

This clonotype was seen at least ten times. The chain couples TRBV28 to TRBJ2-7; 7 nucleotides line up with TRBD1. The V gene end was trimmed by 5 bases and the J gene end by 1 base; junction bases not matched to a gene: 2. Germline V gene data show CDR1 as MDHEN and CDR2 as SYDVKM. The CDR3 consists of 13 residues. The CDR3 reads CASSQGQSYEQYF. DNA for the CDR3: TGTGCCAGCAGTCAGGGACAGTCCTACGAGCAGTACTTC.

This clonotype was seen a handful of times. The chain uses TRBV6-5 and TRBJ2-3; 7 bases are shared with TRBD2. CDR1 is MNHEY, CDR2 SVGAGI, per germline. The CDR3 extends over 14 amino acids. The J segment lost 4 bases and the V segment lost 8 bases, leaving 9 bases of the junction unmatched. The CDR3 reads CASGRDYLSDTQYF. CDR3 in DNA: TGTGCCAGCGGCCGGGACTACCTTTCAGATACGCAGTATTTT.

There are many counts of this clonotype. The chain has TRBV12-3 or TRBV12-4 and TRBJ1-3, with a possible D match to TRBD1 (5 bases). This CDR3 has 16 amino acids. V was trimmed by 6 bases and J by 0 bases, leaving 15 bases between them. The CDR3 DNA reads TGTGCCAGCAGCCAACCTGGGACGGCCTCTGGAAACACCATATATTTT. Protein product: CASSQPGTASGNTIYF.

The gene calls are TRBV7-9 and TRBJ2-7; D may correspond to TRBD1 or TRBD2 (5 bases each). Trimming removed 5 bases at V and 0 bases at J, with 8 bases between. CDR3 length: 13 residues. Germline CDR1 is SEHNR and CDR2 is FQNEAQ (reference sequence). CDR3 DNA: TGTGCCAGCAGCAGGGACCACTCCTACGAGCAGTACGTC. This gives the protein CASSRDHSYEQYV.

This rearrangement joins TRBV20-1 to TRBJ2-1; 7 bases are shared with TRBD2. V trimming: 4 bases; J trimming: 3 bases; junction bases outside the gene matches: 12. This CDR3 comprises 16 residues. Germline CDR1 and CDR2: DFQATT and SNEGSKA (reference sequence). CDR3 amino acids: CSAIGYRLAVYNEQFF. The CDR3 DNA reads TGCAGTGCTATCGGATACAGGCTAGCGGTCTACAATGAGCAGTTCTTC.

This clonotype was seen at least ten times. The genes are TRBV24-1 and TRBJ2-3; 11 bases align to TRBD2. In germline, CDR1 is KGHDR, CDR2 SFDVKD. CDR3 size: 18 residues. V lost 2 bases to trimming and J lost 1 base; unmatched junction nucleotides: 7. Here the CDR3 DNA reads TGTGCCACCAGTGATTCGACAGGGGGACTAGCGGGCACAGATACGCAGTATTTT. This gives the protein CATSDSTGGLAGTDTQYF.

This clonotype appeared a few times. This chain links TRBV7-3 with TRBJ2-2; D is uncertain. CDR3 length: 16 residues. Trimming cost V 2 bases and J 4 bases, with 14 bases left between them. Germline V gene sequence: CDR1 SGHTA, CDR2 FQGTGA. CDR3 protein: CASSLGSGYRTGELFF. For the CDR3, the DNA is TGTGCCAGCAGCTTAGGCTCGGGCTACCGCACCGGGGAGCTGTTTTTT. Complete variable domain (other parts from reference TRBV7-3 and TRBJ2-2): GAGVSQTPSNKVTEKGKYVELRCDPISGHTALYWYRQSLGQGPEFLIYFQGTGAADDSGLPNDRFFAVRPEGSVSTLKIQRTERGDSAVYLCASSLGSGYRTGELFFGEGSRLTVL.

This clonotype was counted between two and nine times. This chain connects TRBV20-1 to TRBJ1-2; D not certain. V dropped 0 bases and J dropped 4 bases, with 18 bases sitting between them. The germline V gene has CDR1 DFQATT and CDR2 SNEGSKA (reference sequence). This CDR3 region has 16 residues. CDR3 DNA sequence: TGCAGTGCTAGAGATCTGTCAGCCACCAGTCCCTATGGCTACACCTTC. Its translation: CSARDLSATSPYGYTF.